The present T cell receptor beta chain was sequenced within a study of lymphopenia after photon versus proton radiotherapy (dated 2019 in TCRdb). With regard to the full study: In patients with gastrointestinal tumors who developed high-grade lymphopenia, the study compared the immunological effects of photon radiation therapy with those of proton radiation therapy. The study aimed to characterize how the two radiation modalities differ in their impact on the immune system. The cohort comprised 15 to 20 patients with gastrointestinal tumors who received either photon or proton therapy and then developed lymphopenia. Paper-wide results and their limitations: Across the cohort, among patients who died, a greater drop in TCR diversity after the nadir was inversely correlated with overall survival time. After the lymphocyte count nadir, repertoires from photon-treated patients showed oligoclonal expansion, particularly of CD8+ Temra cells, and this expansion drove the decline in diversity. Relative stability during treatment was observed in proton-treated patients, whereas loss of naive T cells and TCR diversity and gain of effector/memory populations were observed in photon-treated patients. The survival association was assessed only in patients who died, and better survival with proton therapy was presented by the authors as a possibility rather than a demonstrated result.

About this clone itself: Its specific antigen is unknown. No base-level quality is on record; no much larger clone is a single base apart.

The method was the immunoSEQ multiplex PCR assay. Alongside multiparametric flow cytometry, deep sequencing of rearranged TCR beta loci was used to profile the T cell repertoires. This immuneACCESS table, as held by TCRdb, lists in-frame sequences with V and J called but not all clones. Of the missing ones, under half trace to an unresolved V gene in checked studies; the others have no known cause. The sample yields 150,000 to 200,000 clones; 88% were counted once. The top ten hold around 5.1% of the sample. The CDR3 sequence holds 13 residues, the cysteine and phenylalanine included. Only the CDR3 part of the read is kept: 39 bases, read in frame from the first base. V and J are truncated by 5 bases and 8 bases respectively, leaving an intervening sequence of 15 bases. The germline V gene provides CDR1 SGHAT and CDR2 FQNNGV.

This TCR was sampled from a man aged 50 to 60 with gastric cancer. The sequenced sample was peripheral blood, obtained from a patient treated with photon-based radiotherapy. This sequence uses TRBV11-2 and TRBJ1-1; no D gene can be assigned with confidence. The nucleotides read TGTGCCAGCAGCGACTGGAGAAGTGGCGAAGCTTTCTTT. Its protein product is CASSDWRSGEAFF.